This T cell receptor (beta chain) was found in a study of shared clonotypes between healthy human individuals (dated by TCRdb to the early 2020s). Study-wide context: Three men and two women, aged 18 to 49 years, made up the cohort. To increase sequencing depth and limit assay-specific biases, TCR repertoire library preparation and sequencing were carried out by different laboratories using diverse techniques. For each donor, CD4 naive and CD4 memory were each run on three plates, CD8 naive on two plates, and CD8 memory on one plate. Leukapheresis yielded between about 0.8 and 8.9 billion PBMCs per donor. To estimate repertoire size and how much clonotype sharing occurs between individuals, the study deeply sequenced the blood TCR repertoires of five healthy adults. What the authors observed across the whole study: Rarefaction of sorted-subset datasets indicated incomplete sequencing despite the large sequencing depth. When several donors were compared, the shared fraction of clonotypes was roughly 4.8% for naive CD4, approximately 3.3% for naive CD8, 2% to 2.5% for memory CD4, and 0.4% for memory CD8. Compared with non-shared clonotypes, clonotypes shared by all four sorted-subset donors had higher generation probabilities. Sampling was limited to blood, and TCR repertoires in tissue likely differ from TCR repertoires in blood. Because the study included only a small number of donors, the genetic and exposure-history diversity represented was limited. Larger estimated clonotype richness was generally found for naive subsets than for memory subsets. Pairwise subsampling indicated that sequencing depth was expected to affect the degree of clonotype sharing among donors.

Using the deep immunoSEQ assay, TCR CDR3 regions were amplified from genomic DNA by multiplex PCR. Extracted genomic DNA from each cell subset was spread evenly across all wells of several immunoSEQ 96-well plates, with each plate serving as a replicate. For sorted subsets, approximately 0.2 ug of genomic DNA, equivalent to some 30,000 T cell genomes, went into each replicate PCR. Purified libraries were quantified with a Qubit 3.0 fluorometer, sized on a Bioanalyzer 2100, and re-quantified with the KAPA Library Quantification kit. Every immunoSEQ 96-well plate was sequenced on a dedicated single-read 150-cycle Illumina NextSeq 550 flow cell. The authors' pipeline ran thus. The immunoSEQ output contained only junctional sequences without quality scores, so filtering could not match that applied to full-length reads. Sequences were annotated with PyIR, a Python wrapper for IgBLAST v1.9, using IMGT germline references to assign V/J genes and CDR3. Reads were filtered out if the reads had weak V/J assignments (E-value above 1e-6), no CDR3, stop codons, out-of-frame junctions, or ambiguous translated residues. V3J clonotypes were defined as sequences sharing an identical inferred V gene, J gene, and CDR3 amino acid sequence. Percentage overlap between repertoires was computed as shared unique clonotypes divided by the size of the smaller repertoire. Three approaches were used to assess repertoire richness: RTK rarefaction, the Chao1 estimator, and Recon v2.1 estimates of unobserved clonotypes. Generation probabilities for all TCRbeta clonotypes obtained by the gDNA method from several donors were computed using OLGA. TCRdb re-hosts the immuneACCESS table, in-frame sequences only. Its copies lack some clones; in the studies checked, an unresolved V gene accounts for under half of them, and the cause for the rest is not known. The V and J calls and clone size come from that table; D and trimming were worked out from the DNA. Here the sample has about 2,100,000 clones; roughly 91% occur a single time. The top ten constitute more than 1.5% of the sample.

The germline V gene encodes CDR1 MDHEN and CDR2 SYDVKM. The CDR3 has 15 amino acids, counting the end cysteine and phenylalanine. The CDR3 DNA has 45 bases and is translated from base 1. Germline trimming amounts to 3 bases on V and 5 bases on J, with 1 as the count of junction bases outside the gene matches. With regard to this clone: Its antigen has not been determined. Per-nucleotide qualities are absent, and no much larger clonotype sits a single base away.

For the CD8 naive samples, CD45RO-negative cells were positively selected for CCR7, yielding a CD45RA+CCR7+ population from which TemRA cells were excluded. The donors were healthy, HIV-negative adults with no recently reported acute infections or vaccinations. Every donor was a Caucasian adult living in Nashville, Tennessee, USA. After blood collection by leukapheresis, PBMCs were isolated using Ficoll-Histopaque density gradient centrifugation and then cryopreserved in the vapor phase of liquid nitrogen. Purity and quantity of every magnetically sorted T cell population were checked by analytical flow cytometry. Each sorted fraction had its genomic DNA isolated and then quantified by UV absorbance on a Nanodrop 2000c.

The V and J segments used are TRBV28 and TRBJ2-1; TRBD2 fits 13 bases in the junction. The receptor was derived from a young man in good health. Some clones in this sample may be carry-over from other donors' samples. Sequencing was done on a sample of naive CD8+ T cells from PBMCs. This sample's cell subset or site label indicates: CD45RA+CCR7+. The CDR3 amino acid sequence is: CASSFGTSGNNEQFF. The nucleotide sequence reads TGTGCCAGCAGTTTCGGGACTAGCGGGAACAATGAGCAGTTCTTC.